This T cell receptor beta chain was documented in a study of a mutant IDH1 vaccine in newly diagnosed glioma. In the study overall: Vaccination followed radiotherapy alone by 4-6 weeks, or accompanied temozolomide cycles.

Time point here: week 35, safety follow-up. In the vaccine, a single dose held 300 ug of the mutant IDH1 20-mer peptide, along with topical imiquimod. Germline CDR1 is SNHLY and CDR2 is FYNNEI. The CDR3 runs 14 residues. Between the trimmed V and J ends, which lost 4 bases and 2 bases, there was a span of 12 bases. Of note for this clone: Its antigen is unknown.

Using immunoSEQ multiplex PCR, the repertoire was profiled, and TCRdb retains in-frame clones only, with some absent. Altogether about 48,000 clones are present, approximately 79% being singletons, with the ten largest covering less than 7.5%. The source of this sequence is a man aged 35-49 years with glioma. The sequencing here drew on PBMCs, taken from a glioma patient whose treatment included an IDH1 peptide vaccine. The gene calls are TRBV2 and TRBJ2-7; the D gene is possibly TRBD2 (6 bases). For the CDR3, the DNA is TGTGCCAGCAGTGGTCCTAGCGCAACCTACGAGCAGTACTTC. Amino acid sequence: CASSGPSATYEQYF. The whole variable domain, filled in from reference TRBV2 and TRBJ2-7, reads EPEVTQTPSHQVTQMGQEVILRCVPISNHLYFYWYRQILGQKVEFLVSFYNNEISEKSEIFDDQFSVERPDGSNFTLKIRSTKLEDSAMYFCASSGPSATYEQYFGPGTRLTVT.